What follows are 19 T cell receptor beta chains derived from one specimen sequenced in a study of response to subunit inactivated influenza vaccine. TCRdb re-analysed the RT-PCR reads in MiXCR, keeping a single row per CDR3 protein. The table shows under 950,000 distinct CDR3 sequences, with around 20% occurring only once. The starting material was PBMCs from blood, obtained more than 4 days after vaccination. These receptors all come from a man in his fifties who received an inactivated influenza vaccine.

There are many counts of this clonotype. This rearrangement joins TRBV7-9 to TRBJ2-1; D is possibly TRBD1 or TRBD2 (5 bases each). The germline V and J ends were trimmed by 2 bases and 10 bases, with 15 bases remaining between them. This CDR3 is 14 amino acids long. The germline V gene has CDR1 SEHNR and CDR2 FQNEAQ (reference sequence). Written as DNA, the CDR3 is TGTGCCAGCAGCTTATTGGTAAGGGACCACGAGCAGTTCTTC. Protein sequence: CASSLLVRDHEQFF.

This clonotype was detected a few times. The rearrangement uses TRBV28 and TRBJ2-7; weak D call: TRBD1 (6 bases). Germline V gene data show CDR1 as MDHEN and CDR2 as SYDVKM. Trimming removed 8 bases at V and 2 bases at J, with 13 bases between. CDR3 length equals 13 residues. The CDR3 sequence is CASRPGVPYEQYF. As DNA, the CDR3 is TGTGCCAGCCGACCAGGGGTCCCCTACGAGCAGTACTTC.

The DNA for the CDR3 is TGTGCCTGGACTGGGTGGACTAGCGATTACAATGAGCAGTTCTTC. Encoded protein: CAWTGWTSDYNEQFF. The chain uses TRBV30 and TRBJ2-1; 9 bases map to TRBD2. Germline-derived CDR1 and CDR2 are GTSNPN and SVGIG (reference sequence). With V trimmed by 4 bases and J by 4 bases, 8 bases remained unmatched. The CDR3 runs to 15 residues.

The CDR3 reads CASSQGQGPYF. CDR3 in DNA: TGTGCCAGCAGTCAAGGACAGGGACCGTACTTC. The chain employs TRBV12-3 or TRBV12-4 and TRBJ2-7, with 8 positions matching TRBD1. J gave up 12 bases and V 5 bases, and 6 bases lay outside the gene matches. There are 11 residues in the CDR3.

This clonotype was seen more than once but under ten times. J is TRBJ2-5 and V is TRBV20-1; D might be TRBD1 (7 bases). Germline lookup yields CDR1 DFQATT and CDR2 SNEGSKA (reference sequence). This CDR3 has 13 amino acids. The V and J ends lost 3 bases and 5 bases respectively, with 13 bases between them. In DNA, the CDR3 is TGCAGTGCTAGCAAGGGGGCGGGGGAGACCCAGTACTTC. It encodes CSASKGAGETQYF.

This clonotype was counted at least ten times. The rearrangement uses TRBV7-3 and TRBJ2-3; tentatively, D is TRBD2 (5 bases). The CDR3 has 13 residues. Trimming stripped 3 bases from V and 3 bases from J, with 7 bases between. Germline V gives CDR1 SGHTA, CDR2 FQGTGA. CDR3 amino acids: CASSFGITDTQYF. In nucleotides, the CDR3 is TGTGCCAGCAGCTTCGGGATTACAGATACGCAGTATTTT.

Only a few counts were recorded for this clonotype. The rearrangement uses TRBV6-1 and TRBJ1-1, with 9 bases identical to TRBD1. The CDR3 consists of 15 residues. Germline CDR1 MNHNS, CDR2 SASEGT. J lost 10 bases, V lost 5 bases, and 14 bases had no gene match. In nucleotides, the CDR3 is TGTGCCAGCAGTCCCCTCGGGACAGGGCCTGGCGGAGCTTTCTTT. Translating it yields CASSPLGTGPGGAFF.

The chain carries TRBV11-3 and TRBJ2-1; 10 nucleotides agree with TRBD2. This CDR3 spans 15 amino acids. CDR1 is SGHNT and CDR2 is YENEEA in the germline V gene. Trimming cost V 1 base and J 9 bases; bases outside gene matches: 6. Written as DNA, the CDR3 is TGTGCCAGCAGCTTAGGTAGCGGGGGGTTGGTTGAGCAGTTCTTC. Translating gives CASSLGSGGLVEQFF.

The rearrangement joins TRBV5-1 to TRBJ2-3, with 10 bases lining up with TRBD2. Per the germline V gene, CDR1 is SGHRS and CDR2 is YFSETQ. CDR3 length: 16 residues. The junction had 9 bases not matched to a gene; V was cut back by 4 bases and J by 4 bases. The CDR3 coding sequence is TGCGCCAGCAGCCTAGGGTCTAGCGGGAGTGCAGATACGCAGTATTTT. Protein product: CASSLGSSGSADTQYF.

The genes are TRBV12-3 or TRBV12-4 and TRBJ1-1, with D perhaps TRBD1 (5 bases). CDR3 length: 15 amino acids. Trimming left V 6 bases short and J 0 bases short, with 14 bases between. CDR3 loop: CASRKGRRMNTEAFF. CDR3 DNA: TGTGCCAGCAGAAAGGGACGGCGGATGAACACTGAAGCTTTCTTT.

The sample holds a few counts of this clonotype. The V gene is TRBV7-2, the J gene TRBJ2-1, with a tentative D call TRBD1 (6 bases). The germline V and J ends were trimmed by 5 bases and 3 bases, with 14 bases remaining between them. This CDR3 region has 15 residues. Germline V gives CDR1 SGHTA, CDR2 FQGNSA. The CDR3 region is CASSPRQGNYNEQFF. Here the CDR3 DNA reads TGTGCCAGCAGCCCACGGCAGGGGAACTACAATGAGCAGTTCTTC.

This chain links TRBV20-1 with TRBJ2-3; 11 bases are a match to TRBD2. From germline, CDR1 is DFQATT and CDR2 SNEGSKA (reference sequence). The CDR3 spans 13 residues. The V segment lost 7 bases and the J segment 4 bases; nucleotides outside the gene matches: 4. DNA for the CDR3: TGCAGTGTTAGCGGGGGGGGTTCAGATACGCAGTATTTT. Residues: CSVSGGGSDTQYF.

V is TRBV5-6 and J is TRBJ2-3; 11 bases are shared with TRBD1. J gave up 4 bases and V 9 bases, and 16 bases lay outside the gene matches. The CDR3 has 17 residues. Germline V gene lookup returns CDR1 SGHDT and CDR2 YYEEEE. CDR3: CAIGPGTGGTHADTQYF. The CDR3 DNA reads TGTGCCATCGGCCCGGGGACAGGGGGGACGCACGCAGATACGCAGTATTTT.

This clonotype has a handful of counts. The chain links TRBV6-2 or TRBV6-3 to TRBJ2-2, with D unclear. Germline V gene lookup returns CDR1 MNHEY and CDR2 SVGEGT. V shed 8 bases and J shed 6 bases, with 13 bases lying between them. This CDR3 is built from 13 residues. This CDR3 reads CASRPTSSGELFF. For the CDR3, the DNA is TGTGCCAGCCGACCGACTTCGTCCGGGGAGCTGTTTTTT.

The table lists this clonotype with a few counts. The rearrangement uses TRBV15 and TRBJ2-1; D may be TRBD2 (6 bases). Germline CDR1 reads LNHNV; CDR2 reads YYDKDF (reference sequence). The CDR3 is 16 amino acids. V dropped 2 bases and J dropped 0 bases, with 11 bases sitting between them. The CDR3 nucleotides are TGTGCCACCAGCAGAAGGCTCGGGAGCTCCTACAATGAGCAGTTCTTC. Protein product: CATSRRLGSSYNEQFF.

The gene calls are TRBV5-1 and TRBJ2-3, with D unclear. The CDR3 consists of 16 residues. V was cut by 2 bases and J by 0 bases, with 13 bases left in between. Germline loops: CDR1 SGHRS, CDR2 YFSETQ. In nucleotides, the CDR3 is TGCGCCAGCAGCTTTGGAGCGAGCATTAGCACAGATACGCAGTATTTT. Translated: CASSFGASISTDTQYF.

This clonotype appeared a few times. V is TRBV7-6 and J is TRBJ2-2, with 8 bases fitting TRBD1. The CDR3 covers 17 residues. The V segment lost 1 base and the J segment 4 bases; nucleotides outside the gene matches: 8. Germline V CDR1 and CDR2: SGHVS, FNYEAQ. The CDR3 is CASSLEGTGGGTGELFF. The DNA of the CDR3 is TGTGCCAGCAGCTTAGAGGGCACAGGGGGAGGCACCGGGGAGCTGTTTTTT.

This clonotype was counted a single time. The J gene is TRBJ2-1, the V gene TRBV3-1; D is unresolved. V dropped 4 bases and J dropped 10 bases, with 14 bases sitting between them. The CDR3 loop spans 13 amino acids. Germline CDR1 is LGHDT and CDR2 is YNNKEL (reference sequence). The CDR3 loop is CASSPLLVGEQFF. CDR3 in DNA: TGTGCCAGCAGCCCCCTCCTGGTAGGAGAGCAGTTCTTC.

The chain combines TRBV20-1 with TRBJ2-7; tentative D call: TRBD1 (6 bases). This CDR3 is built from 14 residues. V was clipped by 3 bases and J by 2 bases, with 14 bases between them. Germline V gives CDR1 DFQATT, CDR2 SNEGSKA (reference sequence). Written as DNA, the CDR3 is TGCAGTGCTAGTGTGACAGGCGATCCCTACGAGCAGTACTTC. Translating gives CSASVTGDPYEQYF.